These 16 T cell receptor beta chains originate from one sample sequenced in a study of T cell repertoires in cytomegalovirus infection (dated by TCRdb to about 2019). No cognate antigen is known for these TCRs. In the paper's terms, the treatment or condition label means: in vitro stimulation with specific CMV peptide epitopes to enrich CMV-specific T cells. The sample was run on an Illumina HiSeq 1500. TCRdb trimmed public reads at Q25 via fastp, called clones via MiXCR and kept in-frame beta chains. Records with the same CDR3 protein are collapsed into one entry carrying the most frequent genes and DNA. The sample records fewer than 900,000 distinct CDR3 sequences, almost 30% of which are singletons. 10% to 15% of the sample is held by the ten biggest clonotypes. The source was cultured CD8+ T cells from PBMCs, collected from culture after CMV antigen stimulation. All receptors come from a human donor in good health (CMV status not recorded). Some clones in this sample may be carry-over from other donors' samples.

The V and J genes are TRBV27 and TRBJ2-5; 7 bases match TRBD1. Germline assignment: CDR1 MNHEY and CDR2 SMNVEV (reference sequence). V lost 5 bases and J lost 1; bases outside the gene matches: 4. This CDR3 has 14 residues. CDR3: CASSRQGGQETQYF. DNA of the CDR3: TGTGCCAGCAGTCGACAGGGTGGCCAAGAGACCCAGTACTTC.

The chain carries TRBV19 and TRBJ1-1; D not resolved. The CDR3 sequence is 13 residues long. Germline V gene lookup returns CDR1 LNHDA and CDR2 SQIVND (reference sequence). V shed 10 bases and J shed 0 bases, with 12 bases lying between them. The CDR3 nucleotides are TGTGCCACCAGAAACATCATGAACACTGAAGCTTTCTTT. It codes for CATRNIMNTEAFF.

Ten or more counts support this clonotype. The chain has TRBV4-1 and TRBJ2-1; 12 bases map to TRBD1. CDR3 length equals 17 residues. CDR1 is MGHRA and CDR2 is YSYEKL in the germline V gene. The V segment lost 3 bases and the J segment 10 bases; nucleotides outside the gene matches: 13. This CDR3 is CASSHLPGQGALGEQFF. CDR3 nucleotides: TGCGCCAGCAGCCACCTCCCGGGACAGGGGGCGCTGGGGGAGCAGTTCTTC.

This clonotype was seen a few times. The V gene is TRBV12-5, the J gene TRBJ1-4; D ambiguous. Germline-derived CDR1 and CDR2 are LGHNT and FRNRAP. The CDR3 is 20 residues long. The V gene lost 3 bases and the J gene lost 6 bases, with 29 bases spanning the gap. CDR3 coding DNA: TGTGCTAGTGGTTTTACTGTACCTTCCCCTCTATCTCTCGGAGATGAAAAACTGTTTTTT. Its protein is CASGFTVPSPLSLGDEKLFF.

CDR3 DNA sequence: TGCGCCAGCAGCTTGGACGGACGAAACATCGTGAACACTGAAGCTTTCTTT. It specifies CASSLDGRNIVNTEAFF. This chain links TRBV5-1 with TRBJ1-1; no firm D call. The germline V gene has CDR1 SGHRS and CDR2 YFSETQ. V lost 0 bases, J lost 0 bases, and 15 bases lay in between. The CDR3 runs 17 residues.

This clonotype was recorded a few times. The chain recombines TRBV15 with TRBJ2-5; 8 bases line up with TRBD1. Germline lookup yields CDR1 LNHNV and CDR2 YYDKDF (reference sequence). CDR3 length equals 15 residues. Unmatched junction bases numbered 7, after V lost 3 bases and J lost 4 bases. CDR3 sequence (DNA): TGTGCCACCAGCAGCCAGGGGGCGCGGGGAGAGACCCAGTACTTC. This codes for CATSSQGARGETQYF.

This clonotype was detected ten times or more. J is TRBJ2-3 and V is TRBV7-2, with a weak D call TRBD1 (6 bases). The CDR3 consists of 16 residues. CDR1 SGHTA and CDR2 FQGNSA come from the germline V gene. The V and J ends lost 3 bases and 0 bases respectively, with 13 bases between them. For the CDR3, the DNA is TGTGCCAGCAGCTTCGGACAGTTTCCTAGCACAGATACGCAGTATTTT. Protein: CASSFGQFPSTDTQYF.

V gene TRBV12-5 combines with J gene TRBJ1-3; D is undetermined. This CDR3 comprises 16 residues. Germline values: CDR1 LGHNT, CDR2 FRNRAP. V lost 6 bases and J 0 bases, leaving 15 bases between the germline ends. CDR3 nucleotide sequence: TGTGCTAGTGGCCCGGGGAAGGTGAGCTCTGGAAACACCATATATTTT. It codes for CASGPGKVSSGNTIYF.

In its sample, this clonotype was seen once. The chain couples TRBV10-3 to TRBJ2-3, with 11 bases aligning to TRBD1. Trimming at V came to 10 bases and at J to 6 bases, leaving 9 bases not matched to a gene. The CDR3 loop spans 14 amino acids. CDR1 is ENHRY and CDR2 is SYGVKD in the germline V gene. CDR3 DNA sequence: TGTGCCACCTCTTACCGGGACAGGGGGGATACGCAGTATTTT. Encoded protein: CATSYRDRGDTQYF.

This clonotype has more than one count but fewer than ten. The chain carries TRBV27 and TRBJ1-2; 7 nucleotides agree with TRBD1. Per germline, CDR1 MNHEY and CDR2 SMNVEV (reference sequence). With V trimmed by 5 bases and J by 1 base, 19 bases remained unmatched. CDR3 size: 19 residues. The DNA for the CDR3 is TGTGCCAGCAGTAAAACCCAATGGGACAGTTTATCCCTTAACTATGGCTACACCTTC. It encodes CASSKTQWDSLSLNYGYTF.

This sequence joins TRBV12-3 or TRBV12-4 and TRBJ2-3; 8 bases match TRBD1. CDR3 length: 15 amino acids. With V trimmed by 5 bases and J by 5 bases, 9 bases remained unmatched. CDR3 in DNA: TGTGCCAGCAGTGCCCTGGACAGGGTCGGAGATACGCAGTATTTT. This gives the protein CASSALDRVGDTQYF.

The CDR3 DNA reads TGTGCCAGCCGGGGGGGGGACTATGGCTACACCTTC. It encodes CASRGGDYGYTF. This chain connects TRBV27 to TRBJ1-2; possible D gene TRBD1, 5 bases. CDR3 length equals 12 residues. V lost 8 bases and J 3 bases, leaving 10 bases between the germline ends. CDR1 is MNHEY, CDR2 SMNVEV, per germline (reference sequence).

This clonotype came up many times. CDR3 nucleotide sequence: TGTGCCAGCAGTAAACTGGGCCCGTACCAAGAGACCCAGTACTTC. Protein sequence: CASSKLGPYQETQYF. The V call is TRBV7-6, the J call TRBJ2-5; D unresolved. Looked up from germline, CDR1 is SGHVS and CDR2 is FNYEAQ. V was clipped by 6 bases and J by 0 bases, with 14 bases between them. The CDR3 covers 15 residues.

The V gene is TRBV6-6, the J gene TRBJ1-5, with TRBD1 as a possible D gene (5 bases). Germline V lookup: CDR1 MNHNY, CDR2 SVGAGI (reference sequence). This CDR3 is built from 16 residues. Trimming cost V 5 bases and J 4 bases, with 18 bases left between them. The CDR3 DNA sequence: TGTGCCAGCAGTCCCTCACGGGGGGGGTTTAATCAGCCCCAGCATTTT. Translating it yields CASSPSRGGFNQPQHF.

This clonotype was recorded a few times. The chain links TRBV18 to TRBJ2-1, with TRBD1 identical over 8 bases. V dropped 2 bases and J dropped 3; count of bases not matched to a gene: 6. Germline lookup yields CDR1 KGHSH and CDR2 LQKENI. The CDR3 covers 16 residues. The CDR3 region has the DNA TGTGCCAGCTCACCATGGACAGGGTCCATCTACAATGAGCAGTTCTTC. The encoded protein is CASSPWTGSIYNEQFF.

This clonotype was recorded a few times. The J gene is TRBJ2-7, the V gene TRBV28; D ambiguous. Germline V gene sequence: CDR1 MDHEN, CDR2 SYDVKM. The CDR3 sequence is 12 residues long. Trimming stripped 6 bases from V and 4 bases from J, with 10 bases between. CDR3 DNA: TGTGCCAGCAGCCACGGATCATACGAGCAGTACGTC. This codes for CASSHGSYEQYV.